These 28 T cell receptor beta chains originate from one sample sequenced in a study of T-cell reconstitution after alpha-beta-depleted transplantation in children. Unique molecular identifiers were incorporated into the prepared TCRbeta library. TCRdb reprocessed the PCR reads via MiXCR and lists one record per CDR3 protein. The data show about a million distinct CDR3 sequences, roughly 31% seen once. The sequenced sample was PBMCs, mostly from graft donor cells, obtained 360 days after TCRalphabeta/CD19-depleted stem cell transplant. Receptors were obtained from a boy in the first two years of life who had a stem cell transplant for SCID, so the T cells may come from the graft donor.

This chain uses TRBV7-8 with TRBJ2-1, with D maybe TRBD1 (6 bases). Trimming took off 7 bases at V and 0 bases at J, with 13 bases between the two ends. The CDR3 totals 15 residues. Germline V gene sequence: CDR1 SGHVS, CDR2 FQNEAQ. The CDR3 region has the DNA TGTGCCAGCACCCGGGACACCCGCTCCTACAATGAGCAGTTCTTC. It yields the protein CASTRDTRSYNEQFF.

Only a few counts were recorded for this clonotype. This chain uses TRBV20-1 with TRBJ2-3, with unresolved D. The CDR3 is 14 residues long. Trimming left V 1 base short and J 4 bases short, with 12 bases between. Germline CDR1 DFQATT, CDR2 SNEGSKA (reference sequence). The CDR3 region is CSARAKTKADTQYF. Here the CDR3 DNA reads TGCAGTGCTAGAGCCAAAACTAAGGCAGATACGCAGTATTTT.

The chain combines TRBV19 with TRBJ2-5, with TRBD2 identical over 10 bases. The germline V gene encodes CDR1 LNHDA and CDR2 SQIVND (reference sequence). Trimming removed 1 base from V and 5 bases from J; junction bases left unmatched: 4. This CDR3 comprises 15 residues. DNA for the CDR3: TGTGCCAGTAGTATAGGCCTGGGACTAGCGGAGACCCAGTACTTC. It specifies CASSIGLGLAETQYF.

V usage is TRBV4-3 and J usage is TRBJ2-7; no reliable D call. The CDR3 has 13 residues. Trimming took off 4 bases at V and 6 bases at J, with 13 bases between the two ends. Germline CDR1 reads LGHNA; CDR2 reads YSLEER. DNA for the CDR3: TGCGCCAGCAGCCCTTCCACCGGCAGCGAGCAGTACTTC. Translation gives CASSPSTGSEQYF.

The gene calls are TRBV28 and TRBJ2-7; weak D call: TRBD1 (5 bases). Germline V gene sequence: CDR1 MDHEN, CDR2 SYDVKM. V was clipped by 8 bases and J by 2 bases, with 22 bases between them. The CDR3 length is 16 residues. CDR3 in amino acids: CASSPTLGQGTYEQYF. CDR3 DNA: TGTGCCAGCTCTCCCACTCTCGGGCAGGGCACCTACGAGCAGTACTTC.

The rearrangement joins TRBV29-1 to TRBJ2-3; D might be TRBD1 or TRBD2, each matching 5 bases. The CDR3 runs to 15 residues. Germline CDR1 and CDR2: SQVTM and ANQGSEA. Trimming removed 5 bases from V and 0 bases from J, with 15 bases in between. The CDR3 sequence is CSVTGWGSSTDTQYF. In DNA, the CDR3 is TGCAGCGTTACCGGTTGGGGGTCTAGCACAGATACGCAGTATTTT.

Only a few counts were recorded for this clonotype. The V call is TRBV7-8, the J call TRBJ2-7, with 7 positions matching TRBD2. CDR1 is SGHVS, CDR2 FQNEAQ, per germline. This CDR3 has 16 amino acids. The V and J ends lost 1 base and 3 bases, in that order; junction bases with no gene match: 9. The CDR3 coding sequence is TGTGCCAGCAGCTTAGATCTAGGACTAGGCATCTACGAGCAGTACTTC. Translated, it gives CASSLDLGLGIYEQYF.

This clonotype has just a few counts. The chain carries TRBV12-3 or TRBV12-4 and TRBJ2-5, with D possibly being TRBD1 (6 bases). The CDR3 covers 14 residues. Trimming cost V 6 bases and J 2 bases, with 13 bases left between them. This CDR3 is CASSRNRDQETQYF. In DNA, the CDR3 is TGTGCCAGCAGCCGGAACAGGGATCAAGAGACCCAGTACTTC.

The V call is TRBV20-1, the J call TRBJ1-6; D is ambiguous. Trimming removed 3 bases at V and 8 bases at J, with 8 bases between. This CDR3 region has 12 residues. The germline V gene has CDR1 DFQATT and CDR2 SNEGSKA (reference sequence). The DNA of the CDR3 is TGCAGTGCTAGCTTGGATTATTCACCCCTCCACTTT. Its translation is CSASLDYSPLHF.

The chain employs TRBV12-3 or TRBV12-4 and TRBJ1-5; D gene unclear. V lost 3 bases, J lost 3 bases, and 12 bases lay in between. The CDR3 runs to 15 residues. CDR3 coding DNA: TGTGCCAGCAGTTTGGTTGGCACGACCAATCAGCCCCAGCATTTT. The encoded protein is CASSLVGTTNQPQHF.

The genes are TRBV3-1 and TRBJ2-5, with D perhaps TRBD1 (6 bases). CDR1 is LGHDT, CDR2 YNNKEL, per germline (reference sequence). The CDR3 has 16 residues. V was pared by 3 bases and J by 1 base, with 15 bases between. CDR3 loop: CASSQSSTGSQETQYF. CDR3 coding DNA: TGTGCCAGCAGCCAGTCTTCGACAGGATCCCAAGAGACCCAGTACTTC.

This clonotype appeared a few times. V gene TRBV7-8 combines with J gene TRBJ2-7, with D maybe TRBD2 (5 bases). The V gene's germline CDR1 is SGHVS and CDR2 FQNEAQ. With 0 bases removed from V and 0 bases from J, the gap between germline ends came to 9 bases. This CDR3 contains 15 residues. CDR3 sequence: CASSLAGMTSYEQYF. As DNA, the CDR3 is TGTGCCAGCAGCTTAGCCGGGATGACCTCCTACGAGCAGTACTTC.

In this sample, this clonotype turned up a few times. The chain recombines TRBV11-1 with TRBJ2-3; D gene uncertain. There are 16 residues in the CDR3. From germline, CDR1 is SGHAT and CDR2 FQDESV (reference sequence). Trimming took 4 bases from V and 6 from J, leaving 20 bases between them. CDR3 protein: CASSSPGRKVPDTQYF. For the CDR3, the DNA is TGTGCCAGCAGCTCCCCCGGTCGCAAGGTTCCCGATACGCAGTATTTT.

The chain links TRBV4-3 to TRBJ2-5, with 9 positions matching TRBD1. The CDR3 totals 14 residues. CDR1 is LGHNA and CDR2 is YSLEER in the germline V gene. V shed 0 bases, J shed 14 bases, and the junction held 10 bases outside the gene matches. The CDR3: CASSQDEEDRGRYF. The CDR3, as DNA: TGCGCCAGCAGCCAAGATGAGGAGGACAGGGGACGATACTTC.

This chain connects TRBV12-3 or TRBV12-4 to TRBJ1-5, with 7 bases lining up with TRBD1. CDR3 length: 17 residues. V trimming: 6 bases; J trimming: 6 bases; junction bases outside the gene matches: 17. CDR3 loop: CASSLDDRAWDSQPQHF. CDR3 DNA: TGTGCCAGCAGCCTTGATGACAGGGCCTGGGATAGTCAGCCCCAGCATTTT.

V gene TRBV5-1 combines with J gene TRBJ2-7; maybe TRBD1 (6 bases). This CDR3 spans 16 amino acids. Trimming stripped 4 bases from V and 3 bases from J, with 20 bases between. Germline V gene data show CDR1 as SGHRS and CDR2 as YFSETQ. The CDR3 loop reads CASSPLQGRRNYEQYF. CDR3 sequence (DNA): TGCGCCAGCAGCCCACTACAGGGTAGAAGGAACTACGAGCAGTACTTC.

This clonotype appeared many times. The chain is built from TRBV12-3 or TRBV12-4 and TRBJ2-2, with D perhaps matching TRBD1 (6 bases). The CDR3 runs to 12 residues. V lost 5 bases and J lost 7, with 8 bases in between. CDR3 sequence reads: CASSPGDGELFF. The CDR3 coding sequence is TGTGCCAGCAGTCCAGGGGACGGGGAGCTGTTTTTT.

This clonotype was detected only a few times. J is TRBJ2-1 and V is TRBV7-9; 8 bases are a match to TRBD2. V gave up 5 bases and J gave up 3 bases; unmatched junction bases: 9. The CDR3 is 16 amino acids. CDR1 and CDR2 from the germline V gene are SEHNR and FQNEAQ (reference sequence). The CDR3 region has the DNA TGTGCCAGCAGCCCCCGCGGGGGGACGGACTACAATGAGCAGTTCTTC. Protein: CASSPRGGTDYNEQFF. The whole variable domain, filled in from reference TRBV7-9 and TRBJ2-1, reads DTGVSQNPRHKITKRGQNVTFRCDPISEHNRLYWYRQTLGQGPEFLTYFQNEAQLEKSRLLSDRFSAERPKGSFSTLEIQRTEQGDSAMYLCASSPRGGTDYNEQFFGPGTRLTVL.

The V and J genes are TRBV12-3 or TRBV12-4 and TRBJ2-3; 10 bases are shared with TRBD2. The J segment lost 4 bases and the V segment lost 1 base, leaving 8 bases of the junction unmatched. The CDR3 sequence is 17 residues long. CDR3: CASSLGKRGGLADTQYF. CDR3 DNA: TGTGCCAGCAGTTTAGGGAAGCGGGGGGGCCTAGCAGATACGCAGTATTTT.

This chain connects TRBV5-1 to TRBJ2-1; TRBD2 agrees at 7 bases. The CDR3 has 14 amino acids. Germline assignment: CDR1 SGHRS and CDR2 YFSETQ. Losses at the gene ends were 0 bases for V and 7 bases for J; bases not matched to a gene: 4. CDR3 DNA sequence: TGCGCCAGCAGCTTGGCCAGCGGGGCGAATGAGCAGTTCTTC. It yields the protein CASSLASGANEQFF.

This clonotype was recorded a few times. This chain connects TRBV5-1 to TRBJ1-1; a weak D match, TRBD1 (5 bases). Germline V gives CDR1 SGHRS, CDR2 YFSETQ. The CDR3 covers 16 residues. Trimming took 3 bases from V and 1 from J, leaving 16 bases between them. CDR3 amino acids: CASSWGDATPNTEAFF. CDR3 DNA: TGCGCCAGCAGCTGGGGGGACGCAACTCCGAACACTGAAGCTTTCTTT.

This clonotype came up a few times. The chain recombines TRBV15 with TRBJ2-7; unclear D gene. This CDR3 has 14 residues. Germline V gene lookup returns CDR1 LNHNV and CDR2 YYDKDF (reference sequence). V was pared by 0 bases and J by 5 bases, with 11 bases between. The CDR3 bases are TGTGCCACCAGCAGAGATTTTCAGCTCAACGAGCAGTACTTC. Encoded protein: CATSRDFQLNEQYF.

The chain recombines TRBV4-2 with TRBJ2-4; 10 positions match TRBD1. V was pared by 4 bases and J by 3 bases, with 12 bases of the junction left unmatched. Germline CDR1 LGHNA, CDR2 YNFKEQ. CDR3 length equals 18 residues. The CDR3 sequence: CASSPVGQGLLGKNIQYF. CDR3 nucleotide sequence: TGTGCCAGCAGCCCGGTGGGACAGGGGTTATTAGGCAAAAACATTCAGTACTTC.

This clonotype has more than one count but fewer than ten. This rearrangement joins TRBV4-1 to TRBJ2-1; 11 bases match TRBD2. J was trimmed by 3 bases and V by 3 bases; bases with no gene match: 7. This CDR3 spans 17 amino acids. Germline-derived CDR1 and CDR2 are MGHRA and YSYEKL. As DNA, the CDR3 is TGCGCCAGCAGCCACTTTCCCACTAGCGGGAGCTACAATGAGCAGTTCTTC. This gives the protein CASSHFPTSGSYNEQFF.

A few counts support this clonotype. The chain combines TRBV21-1 with TRBJ2-2. TRBV21-1 is an annotated pseudogene. The CDR3 sequence is 12 residues long. CDR3 nucleotides: TGTGCCAGCAGCACGTGGACGGAGGAGCTGTTTTTT. Translating gives CASSTWTEELFF.

This chain joins TRBV5-1 and TRBJ1-4; D is unclear. The V end lost 1 base, the J end lost 0 bases, and 13 bases lay between the germline ends. CDR3 size: 17 residues. Germline V gives CDR1 SGHRS, CDR2 YFSETQ. CDR3 residues: CASSLIGGTATNEKLFF. DNA of the CDR3: TGCGCCAGCAGCTTGATTGGAGGAACCGCAACTAATGAAAAACTGTTTTTT.

The CDR3 here is CSVEVPSYEQYF. CDR3 sequence (DNA): TGCAGCGTTGAAGTTCCGAGCTACGAGCAGTACTTC. The rearrangement uses TRBV29-1 and TRBJ2-7; D ambiguous. The CDR3 sequence is 12 residues long. Looked up from germline, CDR1 is SQVTM and CDR2 is ANQGSEA. V lost 1 base, J lost 3 bases, and 7 bases lay in between.

The chain links TRBV3-1 to TRBJ2-2, with 7 bases lining up with TRBD2. From germline, CDR1 is LGHDT and CDR2 YNNKEL (reference sequence). Trimming at V came to 6 bases and at J to 6 bases, leaving 10 bases not matched to a gene. The CDR3 sequence is 15 residues long. The CDR3 protein is CASSQPPAGAGELFF. The CDR3 region has the DNA TGTGCCAGCAGTCAACCCCCGGCGGGAGCCGGGGAGCTGTTTTTT.